The clone carrying this T cell receptor (beta chain) was observed at least ten times. Its antigen is undetermined. The sample is drawn from a study of molecular identifiers for immune sequencing clone quantification. Overall study findings and caveats: Underestimation of highly expanded clone sizes could arise where identical TCR molecules share a barcode.

The CDR3 is 16 residues long. V was shortened by 3 bases and J by 6 bases, with 17 bases between the two germline ends. CDR1 and CDR2 (germline): LNHDA, SQIVND (reference sequence). Each CDR3 protein is one row after TCRdb ran MiXCR on the PCR reads. The sample has about 54,000 distinct CDR3 sequences, 25% seen once. This TCR was sampled from a human donor in good health. Some libraries in this study had Jurkat cell RNA spiked in. The rearrangement uses TRBV19 and TRBJ2-2; D is uncertain. The sample was naive CD8+ T cells from blood, with Jurkat cell RNA spiked in. As for subset: FACS-sorted CD8+CD4-CCR7+CD45RA+ naive T cells. This CDR3 reads CASSMSPIGVAGELFF. CDR3 coding DNA: TGTGCCAGTAGTATGAGTCCAATCGGAGTGGCCGGGGAGCTGTTTTTT.